The 28 T cell receptor beta chains reported below all come from one sample, sequenced in a study of blood T cell repertoires in COVID-19. The method was immunoSEQ multiplex PCR; TCRdb's version includes in-frame clones alone and lacks a portion of them. The top ten clones hold about 4.8% of a sample with 150,000 to 200,000 clones, about 84% of them seen once. The sample comprised peripheral blood. The receptors shown here come from a woman in her twenties or thirties with acute or convalescent COVID-19.

The gene calls are TRBV4-3 and TRBJ1-5, with D unresolved. CDR3 size: 17 residues. Trimming cost V 0 bases and J 0 bases, with 12 bases left between them. The germline V gene has CDR1 LGHNA and CDR2 YSLEER. This CDR3 reads CASSQDLLARSNQPQHF. CDR3 nucleotide sequence: TGCGCCAGCAGCCAAGATCTTCTAGCTCGTAGCAATCAGCCCCAGCATTTT.

This clone has more than one count but fewer than ten. The chain combines TRBV10-3 with TRBJ1-2; 7 positions match TRBD1. Germline V CDR1 and CDR2: ENHRY, SYGVKD. V lost 5 bases, J lost 8 bases, and 23 bases stayed unmatched. This CDR3 has 18 residues. This CDR3 is CAISSSTIGQETAGGYTF. CDR3 coding DNA: TGTGCCATCAGTTCCTCGACCATCGGACAGGAGACGGCCGGCGGCTACACCTTC.

The chain joins TRBV28 to TRBJ1-1, with a tentative D call TRBD1 (6 bases). The CDR3 length is 11 residues. The V end lost 8 bases, the J end lost 9 bases, and 13 bases lay between the germline ends. Looked up from germline, CDR1 is MDHEN and CDR2 is SYDVKM. CDR3 in DNA: TGTGCCAGCCTGGCAGGGGTTAAAGCTTTCTTT. It translates to CASLAGVKAFF.

J is TRBJ2-5 and V is TRBV27; TRBD2 agrees at 11 bases. Germline CDR1 is MNHEY and CDR2 is SMNVEV (reference sequence). This CDR3 contains 14 residues. The V gene end was trimmed by 6 bases and the J gene end by 4 bases; junction bases not matched to a gene: 4. The CDR3 DNA follows: TGTGCCAGCAGGAGACTAGCGGGGCTAGAGACCCAGTACTTC. Residues: CASRRLAGLETQYF.

This chain joins TRBV29-1 and TRBJ1-1, with no clear D. Deletions cut 5 bases from V and 2 bases from J, with 15 bases between. Germline CDR1 SQVTM, CDR2 ANQGSEA. The CDR3 loop spans 14 amino acids. The CDR3 region is CSVSRGFSNTEAFF. CDR3 nucleotides: TGCAGCGTTTCTAGAGGGTTTTCCAACACTGAAGCTTTCTTT.

This sequence joins TRBV30 and TRBJ2-5; D not certain. There are 11 residues in the CDR3. V lost 0 bases, J lost 5 bases, and 4 bases lay in between. Germline V gene sequence: CDR1 GTSNPN, CDR2 SVGIG (reference sequence). The CDR3, as DNA: TGTGCCTGGAGTGTACTGGAGACCCAGTACTTC. Translated: CAWSVLETQYF.

The chain combines TRBV7-2 with TRBJ2-3; 8 nucleotides agree with TRBD1. The V and J ends lost 1 base and 1 base, in that order; junction bases with no gene match: 10. This CDR3 contains 18 residues. Germline lookup yields CDR1 SGHTA and CDR2 FQGNSA. CDR3 residues: CASSLETDRGIRTDTQYF. The CDR3, as DNA: TGTGCCAGCAGCTTAGAAACTGACAGGGGAATTCGCACAGATACGCAGTATTTT.

In its sample, this clone was seen a few times. This chain links TRBV12-2 with TRBJ2-1; the listed D gene, TRBD2, was not tested against the DNA. TRBV12-2 is a pseudogene locus. The CDR3 length is 21 residues. In DNA, the CDR3 is TGTGCAAGTCGCTTGGAAGTTCGAAGACTAGCGACGGGGGTCGGGAACAATGAGCAGTTCTTC. Protein product: CASRLEVRRLATGVGNNEQFF.

The chain joins TRBV5-1 to TRBJ1-2; D uncertain. This CDR3 contains 14 residues. The V end was cut by 0 bases, the J end by 3 bases, with 9 bases between. Germline CDR1 reads SGHRS; CDR2 reads YFSETQ. CDR3 nucleotide sequence: TGCGCCAGCAGCTTGGCCGGGGAGGACTATGGCTACACCTTC. Translated, it gives CASSLAGEDYGYTF.

CDR3 DNA: TGTGCCAGCAGCTGGGTAACAGGGAGCTCTGGGGCCAACGTCCTGACTTTC. Translating gives CASSWVTGSSGANVLTF. The rearrangement uses TRBV5-8 and TRBJ2-6, with D possibly matching TRBD1 (6 bases). Trimming cost V 3 bases and J 0 bases, with 13 bases left between them. The CDR3 totals 17 residues. The germline CDR1 and CDR2 sequences are SGHTS and YDEGEE.

The chain links TRBV4-1 to TRBJ1-4; a possible D gene is TRBD1 (6 bases). Trimming removed 2 bases at V and 2 bases at J, with 21 bases between. CDR1 and CDR2 (germline): MGHRA, YSYEKL. The CDR3 loop spans 19 amino acids. This CDR3 reads CASSQPPRGRTDTNEKLFF. As DNA, the CDR3 is TGCGCCAGCAGCCAACCCCCTAGGGGCAGGACAGATACTAATGAAAAACTGTTTTTT.

V is TRBV3-1 (or the pseudogene TRBV3-2) and J is TRBJ1-2; 7 bases match TRBD1. Germline loops: CDR1 LGHDT, CDR2 YNNKEL (reference sequence). The CDR3 is 14 residues long. Germline trimming cut 1 base from V and 6 bases from J; bases unmatched to any gene: 5. The CDR3 here is CASSQGDSFNGYTF. DNA for the CDR3: TGTGCCAGCAGCCAAGGGGACAGCTTTAATGGCTACACCTTC.

The chain links TRBV7-9 to TRBJ1-5, with TRBD1 matching 7 bases. V shed 1 base, J shed 2 bases, and the junction held 8 bases outside the gene matches. CDR3 size: 17 residues. CDR1 SEHNR and CDR2 FQNEAQ come from the germline V gene (reference sequence). CDR3 in amino acids: CASSLGKTGQRNQPQHF. Here the CDR3 DNA reads TGTGCCAGCAGCTTAGGGAAGACAGGGCAGCGCAATCAGCCCCAGCATTTT.

The chain is built from TRBV25-1 and TRBJ2-5, with 8 positions matching TRBD1. Germline lookup yields CDR1 MGHDK and CDR2 SYGVNS. Trimming removed 1 base from V and 6 bases from J; junction bases left unmatched: 7. This CDR3 contains 15 residues. The CDR3 nucleotides read TGTGCCAGCAGTGAATCCCCAGGGGGCCTTAAGACCCAGTACTTC. Translation gives CASSESPGGLKTQYF. The whole variable domain, remainder taken from reference TRBV25-1 and TRBJ2-5, is EADIYQTPRYLVIGTGKKITLECSQTMGHDKMYWYQQDPGMELHLIHYSYGVNSTEKGDLSSESTVSRIRTEHFPLTLESARPSHTSQYLCASSESPGGLKTQYFGPGTRLLVL.

V and J are TRBV5-1 and TRBJ1-5; 8 nucleotides agree with TRBD1. The CDR3 loop spans 14 amino acids. Unmatched junction bases numbered 6, after V lost 7 bases and J lost 3 bases. Germline assignment: CDR1 SGHRS and CDR2 YFSETQ. The CDR3 sequence: CASQDRAVNQPQHF. In nucleotides, the CDR3 is TGCGCCAGCCAGGACAGGGCTGTCAATCAGCCCCAGCATTTT.

This clone occurred a few times. The rearrangement uses TRBV4-2 and TRBJ1-2, with unresolved D. This CDR3 is 15 amino acids long. The V end lost 0 bases, the J end lost 0 bases, and 8 bases lay between the germline ends. CDR1 and CDR2 (germline): LGHNA, YNFKEQ. CDR3 sequence: CASSQEGSSNYGYTF. The CDR3 DNA is TGTGCCAGCAGCCAAGAGGGCAGCTCTAACTATGGCTACACCTTC.

This rearrangement joins TRBV5-5 to TRBJ1-4; a possible D gene is TRBD1 (6 bases). The CDR3 has 15 amino acids. Germline CDR1 SGHKS, CDR2 YYEKEE (reference sequence). The V and J ends lost 6 bases and 7 bases respectively, with 19 bases between them. The DNA for the CDR3 is TGTGCCAGCATCCGGGGGGGACACCATAGTGAAAAACTGTTTTTT. Residues: CASIRGGHHSEKLFF.

V is TRBV18 and J is TRBJ1-1, with D perhaps matching TRBD1 (5 bases). Trimming cost V 2 bases and J 3 bases, with 13 bases left between them. The germline V gene has CDR1 KGHSH and CDR2 LQKENI. This CDR3 has 15 amino acids. CDR3 in DNA: TGTGCCAGCTCACCAACCGCCGGGGGGGACACTGAAGCTTTCTTT. Encoded protein: CASSPTAGGDTEAFF.

The chain carries TRBV30 and TRBJ2-1; 9 bases map to TRBD2. V gave up 1 base and J gave up 6 bases; unmatched junction bases: 13. This CDR3 contains 17 residues. Per germline, CDR1 GTSNPN and CDR2 SVGIG (reference sequence). This CDR3 is CAWSGRLAASAINEQFF. CDR3 sequence (DNA): TGTGCCTGGAGTGGAAGACTAGCGGCTTCCGCCATCAATGAGCAGTTCTTC.

The chain carries TRBV5-5 and TRBJ1-5; TRBD1 aligns across 7 bases. Trimming removed 2 bases from V and 5 bases from J; junction bases left unmatched: 13. CDR1 and CDR2 from the germline V gene are SGHKS and YYEKEE (reference sequence). This CDR3 is 17 amino acids long. The CDR3 DNA sequence: TGTGCCAGCAGCTTTTTCCCGAGTACAGGGGTACATCAGCCCCAGCATTTT. Translation gives CASSFFPSTGVHQPQHF.

The J gene is TRBJ1-1, the V gene TRBV7-2; D perhaps matches TRBD1 (5 bases). Germline assignment: CDR1 SGHTA and CDR2 FQGNSA. V dropped 5 bases and J dropped 0 bases, with 10 bases sitting between them. The CDR3 length is 14 residues. This CDR3 is CASSADSLNTEAFF. In nucleotides, the CDR3 is TGTGCCAGCAGCGCCGACAGCTTGAACACTGAAGCTTTCTTT.

The chain recombines TRBV9 with TRBJ2-1; D ambiguous. Trimming removed 0 bases at V and 0 bases at J, with 16 bases between. The CDR3 sequence is 18 residues long. Germline V CDR1 and CDR2: SGDLS, YYNGEE. Here the CDR3 reads CASSVGPGRSSSYNEQFF. CDR3 nucleotides: TGTGCCAGCAGCGTAGGGCCAGGCAGATCAAGCTCCTACAATGAGCAGTTCTTC.

The chain has TRBV7-9 and TRBJ2-2; D remains ambiguous. V lost 2 bases to trimming and J lost 2 bases, with 6 bases between them. Per germline, CDR1 SEHNR and CDR2 FQNEAQ (reference sequence). CDR3 length: 14 residues. CDR3 nucleotide sequence: TGTGCCAGCAGCTTACCCCTAAACACCGGGGAGCTGTTTTTT. It yields the protein CASSLPLNTGELFF. Based on the CDR3 plus reference TRBV7-9 and TRBJ2-2, the full variable domain is DTGVSQNPRHKITKRGQNVTFRCDPISEHNRLYWYRQTLGQGPEFLTYFQNEAQLEKSRLLSDRFSAERPKGSFSTLEIQRTEQGDSAMYLCASSLPLNTGELFFGEGSRLTVL.

This clone was recorded only once. The chain joins TRBV25-1 to TRBJ2-7, with 12 bases identical to TRBD1. V dropped 3 bases and J dropped 6; count of bases not matched to a gene: 6. Per germline, CDR1 MGHDK and CDR2 SYGVNS. The CDR3 extends over 15 amino acids. CDR3 DNA sequence: TGTGCCAGCAGTGAGCCGGGACAGGGGGCCGGCGAGCAGTACTTC. It translates to CASSEPGQGAGEQYF.

This clone was counted a few times. The CDR3 nucleotides are TGTGCCAGCAGCTTATTAGTGAACACCGGGGAGCTGTTTTTT. Encoded protein: CASSLLVNTGELFF. V and J are TRBV7-9 and TRBJ2-2; the D is unclear. Germline assignment: CDR1 SEHNR and CDR2 FQNEAQ (reference sequence). The length of the CDR3 is 14 residues. The V end lost 2 bases, the J end lost 1 base, and 5 bases lay between the germline ends.

The chain combines TRBV10-1 with TRBJ2-1; tentatively, D is TRBD1 (5 bases). The CDR3 covers 16 residues. CDR1 and CDR2 (germline): WNHNN, SYGVQD (reference sequence). V was cut by 3 bases and J by 0 bases, with 12 bases left in between. The CDR3 bases are TGCGCCAGCAGTGAATATGTGGGGCTCTCCTACAATGAGCAGTTCTTC. This sequence encodes CASSEYVGLSYNEQFF.

This chain links TRBV28 with TRBJ2-3, with 7 nucleotides matching TRBD2. The V gene's germline CDR1 is MDHEN and CDR2 SYDVKM. Losses at the gene ends were 5 bases for V and 0 bases for J; bases not matched to a gene: 8. This CDR3 is 16 amino acids long. CDR3 DNA: TGTGCCAGCAGTGCGCCGGGAGGCGCTAGCACAGATACGCAGTATTTT. It yields the protein CASSAPGGASTDTQYF.

This rearrangement joins TRBV9 to TRBJ1-2; D call uncertain. The V end lost 0 bases, the J end lost 6 bases, and 12 bases lay between the germline ends. There are 14 residues in the CDR3. The germline V gene has CDR1 SGDLS and CDR2 YYNGEE. CDR3 coding DNA: TGTGCCAGCAGCGTAGGGGCAGCGGTGGATGGCTACACCTTC. As protein: CASSVGAAVDGYTF.